Shown below are 10 T cell receptor beta chains from a single sample sequenced in a study of technical replicates of blood from a handful of donors. Libraries were prepared by immunoSEQ multiplex PCR; TCRdb keeps only in-frame clonotypes and omits some of them. The data hold about 100,000 clones, with around 96% observed a single time. Material: T cells isolated from PBMCs. These TCRs come from a human donor in good health.

This sequence joins TRBV2 and TRBJ2-7; 8 positions agree with TRBD1. Looked up from germline, CDR1 is SNHLY and CDR2 is FYNNEI. Trimming cost V 9 bases and J 3 bases; bases outside gene matches: 22. The CDR3 is made up of 18 amino acids. For the CDR3, the DNA is TGTGCCAGTACGAGAGGGACAGGAATAATAAAAAAATACTACGAGCAGTACTTC. Its translation is CASTRGTGIIKKYYEQYF.

A single count supports this clone. The chain links TRBV2 to TRBJ1-2; D perhaps matches TRBD1 (5 bases). Germline values: CDR1 SNHLY, CDR2 FYNNEI. The V end was cut by 8 bases, the J end by 6 bases, with 13 bases between. This CDR3 is 12 amino acids long. For the CDR3, the DNA is TGTGCCAGCCCTCAGGGACTTCATGGCTACACCTTC. Translated, it gives CASPQGLHGYTF.

Here the CDR3 DNA reads TGTGCCAGTAGTACCGGACTAGCGGGAACCGATACGCAGTATTTT. Its protein is CASSTGLAGTDTQYF. This chain links TRBV19 with TRBJ2-3, with 12 positions matching TRBD2. The CDR3 sequence is 15 residues long. CDR1 LNHDA and CDR2 SQIVND come from the germline V gene (reference sequence). V shed 4 bases, J shed 6 bases, and the junction held 5 bases outside the gene matches.

The chain joins TRBV4-3 to TRBJ1-1; the D is unclear. V lost 2 bases, J lost 1 base, and 5 bases lay in between. The CDR3 extends over 13 amino acids. Per the germline V gene, CDR1 is LGHNA and CDR2 is YSLEER. The chain's CDR3 is CASSQIWNTEAFF. The DNA of the CDR3 is TGCGCCAGCAGCCAAATCTGGAACACTGAAGCTTTCTTT.

The chain uses TRBV7-9 and TRBJ1-2; a possible D gene is TRBD1 (5 bases). The V end lost 3 bases, the J end lost 3 bases, and 11 bases lay between the germline ends. CDR1 SEHNR and CDR2 FQNEAQ come from the germline V gene (reference sequence). This CDR3 contains 14 residues. CDR3 DNA sequence: TGTGCCAGCAGCTTCCAGGGATCAGACTATGGCTACACCTTC. Protein product: CASSFQGSDYGYTF.

This clone showed up just a few times. The chain uses TRBV19 and TRBJ1-1; a weak D match, TRBD1 (6 bases). The CDR3 length is 14 residues. Germline CDR1 is LNHDA and CDR2 is SQIVND (reference sequence). With 6 bases removed from V and 2 bases from J, the gap between germline ends came to 13 bases. In nucleotides, the CDR3 is TGTGCCAGTAGGCTGGGGGACATTAACACTGAAGCTTTCTTT. Residues: CASRLGDINTEAFF.

The chain joins TRBV30 to TRBJ2-4; D possibly corresponds to TRBD2 (7 bases). Looked up from germline, CDR1 is GTSNPN and CDR2 is SVGIG (reference sequence). CDR3 length equals 14 residues. Trimming shortened V by 4 bases and J by 8 bases, and 18 bases separated the two germline ends. The DNA of the CDR3 is TGTGCCTGGATCCTAGGGGGGGTCGGCGACATTCAGTACTTC. Translated, it gives CAWILGGVGDIQYF. Full variable domain (rest looked up from reference TRBV30 and TRBJ2-4): SQTIHQWPATLVQPVGSPLSLECTVEGTSNPNLYWYRQAAGRGLQLLFYSVGIGQISSEVPQNLSASRPQDRQFILSSKKLLLSDSGFYLCAWILGGVGDIQYFGAGTRLSVL.

This chain joins TRBV6-1 and TRBJ1-5, with 8 positions matching TRBD1. Looked up from germline, CDR1 is MNHNS and CDR2 is SASEGT. With V trimmed by 3 bases and J by 7 bases, 5 bases remained unmatched. The CDR3 is made up of 14 amino acids. The CDR3, as DNA: TGTGCCAGCAGTGAGCTGGCAGGGGGCCAGCCCCAGCATTTT. Its protein is CASSELAGGQPQHF.

The CDR3 loop is CAWGVTYNEQFF. CDR3 DNA: TGTGCCTGGGGAGTAACCTACAATGAGCAGTTCTTC. The chain joins TRBV30 to TRBJ2-1, with D hard to call. Trimming left V 5 bases short and J 2 bases short, with 7 bases between. Germline V gene lookup returns CDR1 GTSNPN and CDR2 SVGIG (reference sequence). CDR3 length: 12 amino acids.

The J gene is TRBJ1-5, the V gene TRBV2, with a possible D match to TRBD1 (6 bases). Trimming took 6 bases from V and 16 from J, leaving 16 bases between them. CDR3 length: 11 amino acids. Germline V lookup: CDR1 SNHLY, CDR2 FYNNEI. CDR3 coding DNA: TGTGCCAGCAGCCTCGACAGGCCTCAACATTTT. This codes for CASSLDRPQHF.